Listed here are 15 T cell receptor beta chains from one sample, sequenced in a study of shared clonotypes between healthy human individuals. Assay used: immunoSEQ multiplex PCR; TCRdb lists only in-frame clones, some missing. The sample lists 450,000 to 500,000 clones, around 85% seen once, with approximately 11% in the top ten. The sequencing input was PBMCs. The origin of the receptors is a woman in her thirties or forties in good health. Some clones in this sample may be carry-over from other donors' samples.

The rearrangement links TRBV6-6 to TRBJ2-7; TRBD2 matches 10 bases. V lost 6 bases to trimming and J lost 0 bases; unmatched junction nucleotides: 8. CDR3 size: 16 residues. CDR1 is MNHNY and CDR2 is SVGAGI in the germline V gene (reference sequence). The CDR3 region is CASSTGTSVSSYEQYF. As DNA, the CDR3 is TGTGCCAGCAGCACCGGGACTAGCGTTAGCTCCTACGAGCAGTACTTC.

The CDR3 region is CASSPLGVTEAFF. In DNA form, the CDR3 reads TGTGCCAGCAGTCCTTTAGGGGTTACTGAAGCTTTCTTT. The chain has TRBV6-1 and TRBJ1-1, with D maybe TRBD1 (5 bases). CDR1 and CDR2 (germline): MNHNS, SASEGT. The CDR3 has 13 amino acids. V was shortened by 5 bases and J by 5 bases, with 12 bases between the two germline ends.

Notes on this clone: A far larger clone lies a single base away; this is likely a read error. V is TRBV30 and J is TRBJ1-1, with D hard to call. The CDR3 consists of 13 residues. V shed 4 bases and J shed 1 base, with 10 bases lying between them. The germline CDR1 and CDR2 sequences are GTSNPN and SVGIG (reference sequence). The CDR3 nucleotides are TGTGCCTGGAATCAGCTGGGGAACACTGAAGCTTTCTTT. It codes for CAWNQLGNTEAFF.

V and J are TRBV5-8 and TRBJ2-1; no definite D call. CDR1 and CDR2 (germline): SGHTS, YDEGEE. The CDR3 runs to 13 residues. V lost 3 bases, J lost 6 bases, and 10 bases lay in between. The CDR3 nucleotides are TGTGCCAGCAGCTCGGGCCTGGGCAATGAGCAGTTCTTC. Protein sequence: CASSSGLGNEQFF. The complete variable domain, with remaining parts taken from reference TRBV5-8 and TRBJ2-1, reads EAGVTQSPTHLIKTRGQQATLRCSPISGHTSVYWYQQALGLGLQFLLWYDEGEERNRGNFPPRFSGRQFPNYSSELNVNALELEDSALYLCASSSGLGNEQFFGPGTRLTVL.

This chain links TRBV7-3 with TRBJ1-2; 9 bases align to TRBD1. J lost 8 bases, V lost 4 bases, and 5 bases had no gene match. Per the germline V gene, CDR1 is SGHTA and CDR2 is FQGTGA. This CDR3 has 13 amino acids. The CDR3, as DNA: TGTGCCAGCAGCTCTCGGACAGGGGAAGGCTACACCTTC. Encoded protein: CASSSRTGEGYTF.

This chain connects TRBV5-1 to TRBJ2-1, with 7 bases aligning to TRBD2. Germline V gene data show CDR1 as SGHRS and CDR2 as YFSETQ. The CDR3 has 15 residues. V lost 1 base and J lost 5; bases outside the gene matches: 6. The chain's CDR3 is CASSLLSSGHNEQFF. The CDR3 nucleotides are TGCGCCAGCAGCTTGTTGTCTAGCGGACACAATGAGCAGTTCTTC.

For this clone: Other DNA sequences in this specimen translate into the identical CDR3. CDR3 in DNA: TGTGCCAGCTCACCGCCCGGAGTCTACGAGCAGTACTTC. Translating it yields CASSPPGVYEQYF. This rearrangement joins TRBV18 to TRBJ2-7, with D hard to call. The CDR3 totals 13 residues. V was clipped by 3 bases and J by 3 bases, with 9 bases between them. Germline CDR1 reads KGHSH; CDR2 reads LQKENI.

This clone was recorded at least ten times. The rearrangement joins TRBV11-2 to TRBJ1-1, with TRBD1 matching over 7 bases. Germline trimming cut 5 bases from V and 0 bases from J; bases unmatched to any gene: 6. The CDR3 has 15 amino acids. The V gene's germline CDR1 is SGHAT and CDR2 FQNNGV. CDR3 residues: CASSLQDRLNTEAFF. The CDR3 DNA reads as TGTGCCAGCAGCCTACAGGACAGGCTGAACACTGAAGCTTTCTTT.

V and J are TRBV7-2 and TRBJ2-1; the D gene could be TRBD1 or TRBD2 (5 bases each). Germline CDR1 and CDR2: SGHTA and FQGNSA. V was trimmed by 1 base and J by 5 bases, leaving 9 bases between them. The CDR3 is made up of 14 amino acids. Here the CDR3 DNA reads TGTGCCAGCAGCTTAGGGGGACGGAACAATGAGCAGTTCTTC. As protein: CASSLGGRNNEQFF.

Details on this clone: This probably arose from a read error, given a far larger clone one base away. The sample holds other DNA sequences that translate to the same CDR3. As DNA, the CDR3 is TGTGCCAGCAGCTTAAGTTCACTGGATGGTGAGACCCAGTACTTC. Its translation: CASSLSSLDGETQYF. The chain has TRBV11-2 and TRBJ2-5; D gene uncertain. V was pared by 2 bases and J by 5 bases, with 15 bases between. The CDR3 is 15 amino acids. Germline-derived CDR1 and CDR2 are SGHAT and FQNNGV.

The count of this clone is one. V usage is TRBV11-2 and J usage is TRBJ2-4; D is unclear. Germline V CDR1 and CDR2: SGHAT, FQNNGV. CDR3 length: 14 residues. V was cut by 4 bases and J by 11 bases, with 18 bases left in between. The CDR3 DNA reads as TGTGCCAGCAGCTCAAGGGCCGGTGACTCGGTTCAGTACTTC. Translating gives CASSSRAGDSVQYF. Full variable domain (missing parts from reference TRBV11-2 and TRBJ2-4): EAGVAQSPRYKIIEKRQSVAFWCNPISGHATLYWYQQILGQGPKLLIQFQNNGVVDDSQLPKDRFSAERLKGVDSTLKIQPAKLEDSAVYLCASSSRAGDSVQYFGAGTRLSVL.

A note on this clone: It is likely a read error: a sequence one base away is far more abundant. The J gene is TRBJ2-7, the V gene TRBV30; no firm D call. Germline CDR1 is GTSNPN and CDR2 is SVGIG (reference sequence). V dropped 2 bases and J dropped 5 bases, with 19 bases sitting between them. The CDR3 extends over 15 amino acids. CDR3 region: CAWSTTTPVGNEQYF. In DNA, the CDR3 is TGTGCCTGGAGTACGACCACACCTGTGGGGAACGAGCAGTACTTC.

On this clone itself: A read error likely explains this, since a far larger clone differs by one base. The same CDR3 also results from other DNA sequences found in this sample. CDR3 loop: CASSYTYEQYF. In DNA form, the CDR3 reads TGTGCAAGCAGTTATACCTACGAGCAGTACTTC. The chain couples TRBV6-6 to TRBJ2-7; D unresolved. In germline, CDR1 is MNHNY, CDR2 SVGAGI (reference sequence). The CDR3 is 11 amino acids.

The V gene is TRBV18, the J gene TRBJ2-7; a weak D match, TRBD1 (8 bases). There are 14 residues in the CDR3. Germline V gene sequence: CDR1 KGHSH, CDR2 LQKENI. With 5 bases removed from V and 3 bases from J, the gap between germline ends came to 14 bases. The CDR3 here is CASSTNRGGYEQYF. The DNA of the CDR3 is TGTGCCAGCTCAACTAACAGGGGGGGCTACGAGCAGTACTTC.

Of note for this clone: A far larger clone is just one base off, so this is likely a read error. The same CDR3 is also encoded by other DNA sequences in this sample. V usage is TRBV4-2 and J usage is TRBJ2-5, with 12 bases identical to TRBD2. The CDR3 has 16 residues. V lost 4 bases to trimming and J lost 5 bases; unmatched junction nucleotides: 8. The germline V gene has CDR1 LGHNA and CDR2 YNFKEQ. The CDR3 nucleotides read TGTGCCAGCAGCCCGTCAACCGGGACTAGCGGGGAGACCCAGTACTTC. Amino acid sequence: CASSPSTGTSGETQYF.